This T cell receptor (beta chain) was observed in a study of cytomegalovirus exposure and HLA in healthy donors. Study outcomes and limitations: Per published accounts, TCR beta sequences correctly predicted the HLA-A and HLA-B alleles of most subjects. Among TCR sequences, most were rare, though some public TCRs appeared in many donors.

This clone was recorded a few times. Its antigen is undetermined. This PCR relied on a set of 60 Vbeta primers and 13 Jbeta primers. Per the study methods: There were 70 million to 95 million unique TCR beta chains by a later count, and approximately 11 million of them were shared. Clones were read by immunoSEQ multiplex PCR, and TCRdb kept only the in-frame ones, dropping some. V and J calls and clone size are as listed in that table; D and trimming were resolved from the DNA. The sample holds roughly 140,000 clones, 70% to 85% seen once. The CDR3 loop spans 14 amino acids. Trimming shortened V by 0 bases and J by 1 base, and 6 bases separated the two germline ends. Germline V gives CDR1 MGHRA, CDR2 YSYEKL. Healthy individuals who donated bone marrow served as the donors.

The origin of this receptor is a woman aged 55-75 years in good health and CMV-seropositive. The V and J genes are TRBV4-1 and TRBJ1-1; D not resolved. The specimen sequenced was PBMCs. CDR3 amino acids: CASSQDAGNTEAFF. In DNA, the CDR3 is TGCGCCAGCAGCCAAGACGCAGGGAACACTGAAGCTTTCTTT.